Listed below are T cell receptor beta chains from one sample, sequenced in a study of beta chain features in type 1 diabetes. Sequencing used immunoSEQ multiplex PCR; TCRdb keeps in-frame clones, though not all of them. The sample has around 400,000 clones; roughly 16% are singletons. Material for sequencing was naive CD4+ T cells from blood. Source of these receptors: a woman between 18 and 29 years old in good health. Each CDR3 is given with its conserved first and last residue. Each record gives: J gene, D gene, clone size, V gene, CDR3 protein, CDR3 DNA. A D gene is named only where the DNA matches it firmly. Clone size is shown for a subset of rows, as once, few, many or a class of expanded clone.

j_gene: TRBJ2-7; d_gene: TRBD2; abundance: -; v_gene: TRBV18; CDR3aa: CASSPPSGSYEQYF; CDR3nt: TGTGCCAGCTCACCCCCGAGCGGGAGCTACGAGCAGTACTTC
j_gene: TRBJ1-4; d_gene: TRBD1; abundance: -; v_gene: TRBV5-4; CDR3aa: CASSLNRGVEKLFF; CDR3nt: TGTGCCAGCAGCTTGAACAGGGGTGTTGAAAAACTGTTTTTT
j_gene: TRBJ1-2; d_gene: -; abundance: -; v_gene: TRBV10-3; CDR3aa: CAISGRDDYGYTF; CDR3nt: TGTGCCATCAGTGGCAGGGATGACTATGGCTACACCTTC
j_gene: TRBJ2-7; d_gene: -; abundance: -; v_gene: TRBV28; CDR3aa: CASSNVLGAWGEQYF; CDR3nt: TGTGCCAGCAGTAACGTTTTGGGGGCTTGGGGCGAGCAGTACTTC
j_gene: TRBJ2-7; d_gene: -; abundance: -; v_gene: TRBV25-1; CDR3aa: CASSFLGGSEQYF; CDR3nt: TGTGCCAGCAGTTTCTTGGGGGGTAGCGAGCAGTACTTC
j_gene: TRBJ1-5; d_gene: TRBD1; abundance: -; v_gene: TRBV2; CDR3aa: CASTQRTGGGQPQHF; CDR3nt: TGTGCCAGCACCCAAAGGACAGGGGGGGGTCAGCCCCAGCATTTT
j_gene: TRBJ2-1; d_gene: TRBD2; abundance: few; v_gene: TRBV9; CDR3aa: CASSVEGGRGYNEQFF; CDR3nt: TGTGCCAGCAGCGTAGAGGGCGGGAGGGGATACAATGAGCAGTTCTTC
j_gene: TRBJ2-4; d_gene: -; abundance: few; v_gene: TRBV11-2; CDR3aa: CASSPQGMQAKNIQYF; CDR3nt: TGTGCCAGCAGCCCGCAGGGTATGCAAGCCAAAAACATTCAGTACTTC
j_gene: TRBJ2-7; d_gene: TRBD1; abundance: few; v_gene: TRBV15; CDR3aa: CATSRGQYEQYF; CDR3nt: TGTGCCACGAGCAGGGGGCAGTACGAGCAGTACTTC
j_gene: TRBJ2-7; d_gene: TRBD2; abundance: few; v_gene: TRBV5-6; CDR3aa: CASSRGLAVAYEQYF; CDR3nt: TGTGCCAGCAGCCGCGGACTAGCGGTCGCCTACGAGCAGTACTTC
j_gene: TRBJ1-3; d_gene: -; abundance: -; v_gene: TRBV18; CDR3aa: CASSSDRGTSGNTIYF; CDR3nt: TGTGCCAGCTCATCGGACAGAGGGACCTCTGGAAACACCATATATTTT
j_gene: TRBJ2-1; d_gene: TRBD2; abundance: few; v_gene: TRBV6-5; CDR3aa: CASKLAGEYNEQFF; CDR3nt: TGTGCCAGCAAACTAGCGGGTGAATACAATGAGCAGTTCTTC
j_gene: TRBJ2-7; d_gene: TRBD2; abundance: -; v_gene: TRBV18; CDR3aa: CASSPGLAGPYEQYF; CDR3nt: TGTGCCAGCTCACCTGGACTAGCAGGTCCCTACGAGCAGTACTTC
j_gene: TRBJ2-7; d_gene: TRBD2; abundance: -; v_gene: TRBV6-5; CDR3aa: CASSYSSAGAYEQYF; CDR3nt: TGTGCCAGCAGTTACTCGTCAGCGGGAGCCTATGAGCAGTACTTC
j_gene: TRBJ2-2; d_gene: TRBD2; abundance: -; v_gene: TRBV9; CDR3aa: CASSVLAGGLAGELFF; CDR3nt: TGTGCCAGCAGCGTTCTAGCGGGAGGGCTCGCCGGGGAGCTGTTTTTT
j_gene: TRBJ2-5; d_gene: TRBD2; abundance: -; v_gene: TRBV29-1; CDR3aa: CTASETPGGTAQYF; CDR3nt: TGCACTGCTAGCGAGACCCCGGGGGGGACGGCCCAGTACTTC
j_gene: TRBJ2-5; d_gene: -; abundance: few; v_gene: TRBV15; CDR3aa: CATSSGRRRGAAQYF; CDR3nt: TGTGCCACCAGCAGCGGTCGGAGACGGGGGGCGGCCCAGTACTTC
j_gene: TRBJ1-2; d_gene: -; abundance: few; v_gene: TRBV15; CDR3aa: CATSRGEGSNGYTF; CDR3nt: TGTGCCACCAGCAGAGGTGAGGGTTCTAATGGCTACACCTTC
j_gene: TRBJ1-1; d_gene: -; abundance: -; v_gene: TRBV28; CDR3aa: CASSLFGPTNTEAFF; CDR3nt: TGTGCCAGCAGTTTATTTGGGCCAACGAACACTGAAGCTTTCTTT
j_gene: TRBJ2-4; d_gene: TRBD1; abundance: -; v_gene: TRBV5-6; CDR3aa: CASSFRDRVGIQYF; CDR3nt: TGTGCCAGCAGCTTCCGGGACAGGGTCGGCATTCAGTACTTC
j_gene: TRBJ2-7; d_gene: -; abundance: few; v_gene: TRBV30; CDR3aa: CAWSVLASEQYF; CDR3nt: TGTGCCTGGAGTGTGCTAGCGAGCGAGCAGTACTTC
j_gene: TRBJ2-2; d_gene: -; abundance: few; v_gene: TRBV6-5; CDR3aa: CASSYRPSGTGELFF; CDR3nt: TGTGCCAGCAGTTACCGCCCAAGCGGTACCGGGGAGCTGTTTTTT
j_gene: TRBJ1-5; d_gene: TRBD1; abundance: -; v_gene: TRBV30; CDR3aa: CAWSLQGARNQPQHF; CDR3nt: TGTGCCTGGAGCCTACAGGGGGCGAGGAATCAGCCCCAGCATTTT
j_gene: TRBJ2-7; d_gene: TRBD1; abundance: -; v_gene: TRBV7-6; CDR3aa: CASSSGQGWDEQYF; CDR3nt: TGTGCCAGCAGCAGCGGACAGGGGTGGGACGAGCAGTACTTC
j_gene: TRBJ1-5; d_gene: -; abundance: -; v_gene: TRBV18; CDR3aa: CASSPREGNQPQHF; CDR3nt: TGTGCCAGCTCACCCAGGGAAGGCAATCAGCCCCAGCATTTT
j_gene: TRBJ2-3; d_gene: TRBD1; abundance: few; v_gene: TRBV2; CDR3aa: CASRDRGPEDTQYF; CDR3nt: TGTGCCAGCAGGGACAGGGGCCCGGAAGATACGCAGTATTTT
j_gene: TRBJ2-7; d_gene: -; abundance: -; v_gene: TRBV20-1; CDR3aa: CSAPEQNEQYF; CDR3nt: TGCAGTGCGCCCGAACAGAACGAGCAGTACTTC
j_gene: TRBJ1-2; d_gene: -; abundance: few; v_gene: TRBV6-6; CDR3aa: CASSRDIDGYTF; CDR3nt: TGTGCCAGCAGCCGCGACATAGATGGCTACACCTTC
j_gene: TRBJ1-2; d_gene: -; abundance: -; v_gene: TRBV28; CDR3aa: CASWVQGSGMDYGYTF; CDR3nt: TGTGCCAGCTGGGTACAGGGTTCGGGGATGGACTATGGCTACACCTTC
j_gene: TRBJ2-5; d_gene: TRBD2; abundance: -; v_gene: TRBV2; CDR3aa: CASSHRLAGQETQYF; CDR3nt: TGTGCCAGCAGTCATCGACTAGCGGGACAAGAGACCCAGTACTTC
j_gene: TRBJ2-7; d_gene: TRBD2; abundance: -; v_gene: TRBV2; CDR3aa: CASGGAYEQYF; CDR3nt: TGTGCCAGCGGGGGGGCCTACGAGCAGTACTTC
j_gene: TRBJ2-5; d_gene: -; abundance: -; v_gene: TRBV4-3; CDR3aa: CASSQDVYGAGSTQETQYF; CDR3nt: TGCGCCAGCAGCCAAGACGTTTACGGTGCGGGTAGCACCCAAGAGACCCAGTACTTC
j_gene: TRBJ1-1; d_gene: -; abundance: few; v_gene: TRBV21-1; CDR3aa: CATQGCTEAFF; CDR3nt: TGTGCCACCCAGGGGTGCACTGAAGCTTTCTTT
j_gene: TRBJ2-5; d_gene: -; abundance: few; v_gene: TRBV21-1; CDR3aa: CASSIYLTGEETQYF; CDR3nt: TGTGCCAGCAGCATTTACCTGACAGGGGAGGAGACCCAGTACTTC
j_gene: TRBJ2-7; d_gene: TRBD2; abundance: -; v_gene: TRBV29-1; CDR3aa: CSVVGGLAGGYEQYF; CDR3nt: TGCAGCGTTGTGGGAGGACTAGCGGGAGGGTACGAGCAGTACTTC
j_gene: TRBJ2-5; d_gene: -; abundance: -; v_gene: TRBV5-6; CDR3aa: CASSLPRGHGRETQYF; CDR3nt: TGTGCCAGCAGCTTACCGCGGGGCCACGGGCGAGAGACCCAGTACTTC
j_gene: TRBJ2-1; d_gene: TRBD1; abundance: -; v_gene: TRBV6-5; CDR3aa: CASSSQDRARQFF; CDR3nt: TGTGCCAGCAGCTCCCAGGACAGGGCCAGGCAGTTCTTC
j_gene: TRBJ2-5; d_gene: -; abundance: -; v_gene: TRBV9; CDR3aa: CASSVVGETQYF; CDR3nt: TGTGCCAGCAGCGTAGTCGGAGAGACCCAGTACTTC
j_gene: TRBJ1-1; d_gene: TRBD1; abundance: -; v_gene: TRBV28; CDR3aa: CASMAPEGTVNTEAFF; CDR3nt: TGTGCCAGCATGGCACCTGAAGGGACAGTTAACACTGAAGCTTTCTTT
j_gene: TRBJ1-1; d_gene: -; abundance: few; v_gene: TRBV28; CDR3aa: CASSLTGPQDTEAFF; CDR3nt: TGTGCCAGCAGTTTAACCGGGCCACAGGACACTGAAGCTTTCTTT
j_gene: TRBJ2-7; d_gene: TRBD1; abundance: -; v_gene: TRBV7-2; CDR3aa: CASSSGTGSYEQYF; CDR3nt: TGTGCCAGCAGTTCCGGGACAGGATCCTACGAGCAGTACTTC
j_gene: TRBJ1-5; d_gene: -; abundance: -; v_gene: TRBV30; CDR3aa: CAWSEYLYTAQHF; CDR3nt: TGTGCCTGGAGTGAATACCTTTATACAGCCCAGCATTTT
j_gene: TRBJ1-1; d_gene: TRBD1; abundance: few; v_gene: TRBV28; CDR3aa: CASSSPGQINTEAFF; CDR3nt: TGTGCCAGCAGTTCTCCGGGACAGATAAACACTGAAGCTTTCTTT
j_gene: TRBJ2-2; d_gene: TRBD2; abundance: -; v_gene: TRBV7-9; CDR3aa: CASSPSSGSLNTGELFF; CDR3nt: TGTGCCAGCAGCCCCTCCAGCGGGAGTTTGAACACCGGGGAGCTGTTTTTT
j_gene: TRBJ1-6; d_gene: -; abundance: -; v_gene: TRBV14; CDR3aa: CASSRLGDNNSPLHF; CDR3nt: TGTGCCAGCAGCCGGTTAGGGGACAACAATTCACCCCTCCACTTT
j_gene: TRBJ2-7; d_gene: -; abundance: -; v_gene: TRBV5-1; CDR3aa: CASRPGTRSYEQYF; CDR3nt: TGCGCCAGCAGACCCGGGACTCGTTCCTACGAGCAGTACTTC
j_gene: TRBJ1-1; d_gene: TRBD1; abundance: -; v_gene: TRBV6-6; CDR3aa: CASSRQGAYTEAFF; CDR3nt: TGTGCCAGCAGTCGTCAGGGGGCCTACACTGAAGCTTTCTTT
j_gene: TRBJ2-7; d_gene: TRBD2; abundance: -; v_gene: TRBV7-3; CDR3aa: CASSQAGDRTYEQYF; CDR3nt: TGTGCCAGCAGCCAAGCGGGGGATCGAACCTACGAGCAGTACTTC
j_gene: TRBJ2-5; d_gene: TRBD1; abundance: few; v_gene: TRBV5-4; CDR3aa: CASSLGQGRETQYF; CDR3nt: TGTGCCAGCAGCCTGGGACAGGGGCGCGAGACCCAGTACTTC
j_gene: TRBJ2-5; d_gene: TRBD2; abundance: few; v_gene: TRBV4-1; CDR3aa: CASSHSGRREETQYF; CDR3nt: TGCGCCAGCAGCCACAGCGGGAGGAGGGAAGAGACCCAGTACTTC
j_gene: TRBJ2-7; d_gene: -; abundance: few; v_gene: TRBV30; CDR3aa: CAWTREYEQYF; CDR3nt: TGTGCCTGGACCCGGGAATACGAGCAGTACTTC
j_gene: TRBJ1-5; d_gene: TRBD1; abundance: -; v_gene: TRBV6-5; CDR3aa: CASSPDRGNQPQHF; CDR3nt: TGTGCCAGCAGCCCGGACAGGGGCAATCAGCCCCAGCATTTT
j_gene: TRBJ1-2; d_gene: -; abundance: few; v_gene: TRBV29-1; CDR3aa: CSVSPAGNYGYTF; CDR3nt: TGCAGCGTCTCTCCGGCGGGGAACTATGGCTACACCTTC
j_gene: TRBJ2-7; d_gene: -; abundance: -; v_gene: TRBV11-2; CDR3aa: CASSLRLGQGLYEQYF; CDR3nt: TGTGCCAGCAGCTTAAGGTTAGGTCAGGGGCTCTACGAGCAGTACTTC
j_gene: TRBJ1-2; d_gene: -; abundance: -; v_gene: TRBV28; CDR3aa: CAVRGGYTF; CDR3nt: TGTGCCGTTCGGGGGGGCTACACCTTC
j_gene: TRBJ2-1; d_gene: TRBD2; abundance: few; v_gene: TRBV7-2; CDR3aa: CASSPSSGSWDEQFF; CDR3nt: TGTGCCAGCAGCCCATCTAGCGGGAGTTGGGATGAGCAGTTCTTC
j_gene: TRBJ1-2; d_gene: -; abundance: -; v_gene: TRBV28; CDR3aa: CASNMPGGYTF; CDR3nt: TGTGCCAGCAACATGCCGGGAGGCTACACCTTC
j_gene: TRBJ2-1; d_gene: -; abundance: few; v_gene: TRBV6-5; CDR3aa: CASSYRGLNNEQFF; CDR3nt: TGTGCCAGCAGTTACCGAGGGCTCAACAATGAGCAGTTCTTC
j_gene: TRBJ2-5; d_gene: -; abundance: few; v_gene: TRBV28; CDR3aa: CASSFDRTQETQYF; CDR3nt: TGTGCCAGCAGTTTCGACAGGACGCAAGAGACCCAGTACTTC